This TCR beta chain was sequenced during a study of CD8+ T cells in alopecia areata. Trimming removed 0 bases from V and 2 bases from J, with 5 bases in between. This CDR3 is built from 13 residues. Germline CDR1 and CDR2: SGHRS and YFSETQ. The sequencing template was cDNA reverse transcribed from extracted RNA. Here immunoSEQ multiplex PCR was the method, and the copy in TCRdb shows in-frame clones only, minus some. This sample yields over 95,000 clones, of which 56% are seen a single time; under 3.5% belongs to the top ten. Turning to this clone: Other DNA sequences in the same sample also yield this CDR3.

The treatment is: oral pan-JAK inhibitor, 5-10 mg twice daily. Sampling of alopecia areata patients yielded lesional scalp punch biopsies as well as peripheral blood. This material consisted of CD4+ T cells sorted from blood, taken at week 24, from a patient treated with tofacitinib. This clonotype originated in a human donor with alopecia areata. The chain recombines TRBV5-1 with TRBJ2-5, with D hard to call. DNA for the CDR3: TGCGCCAGCAGCTTGGGTCAGCAAGAGACCCAGTACTTC. Translated, it gives CASSLGQQETQYF.